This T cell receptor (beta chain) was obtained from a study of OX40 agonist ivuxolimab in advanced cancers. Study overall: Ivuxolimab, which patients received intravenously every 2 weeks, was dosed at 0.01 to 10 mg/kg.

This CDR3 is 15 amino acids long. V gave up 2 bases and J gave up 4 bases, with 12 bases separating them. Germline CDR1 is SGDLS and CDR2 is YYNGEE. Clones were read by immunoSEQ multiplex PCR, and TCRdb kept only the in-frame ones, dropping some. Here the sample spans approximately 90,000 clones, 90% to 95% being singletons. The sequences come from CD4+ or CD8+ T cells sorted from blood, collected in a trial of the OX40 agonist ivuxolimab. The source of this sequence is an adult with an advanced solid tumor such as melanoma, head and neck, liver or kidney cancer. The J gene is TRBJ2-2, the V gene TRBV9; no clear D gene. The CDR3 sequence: CASSVRPNPTGELFF. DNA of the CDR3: TGTGCCAGCAGCGTTCGGCCGAATCCCACCGGGGAGCTGTTTTTT.